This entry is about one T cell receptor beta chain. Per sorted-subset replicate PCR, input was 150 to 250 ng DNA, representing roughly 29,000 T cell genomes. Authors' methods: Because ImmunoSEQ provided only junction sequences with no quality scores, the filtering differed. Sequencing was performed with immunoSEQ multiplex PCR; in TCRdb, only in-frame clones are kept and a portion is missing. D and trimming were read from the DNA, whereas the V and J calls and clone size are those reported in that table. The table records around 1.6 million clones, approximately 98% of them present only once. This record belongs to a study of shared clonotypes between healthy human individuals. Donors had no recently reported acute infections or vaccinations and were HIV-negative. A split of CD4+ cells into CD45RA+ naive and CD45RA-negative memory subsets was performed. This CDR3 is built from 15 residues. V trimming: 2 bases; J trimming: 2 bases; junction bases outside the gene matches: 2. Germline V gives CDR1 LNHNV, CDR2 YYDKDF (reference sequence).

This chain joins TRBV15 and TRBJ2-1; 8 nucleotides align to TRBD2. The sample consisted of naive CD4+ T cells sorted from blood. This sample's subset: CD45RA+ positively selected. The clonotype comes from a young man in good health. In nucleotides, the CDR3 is TGTGCCACCAGCAGACCGGGACTAGCCTACAATGAGCAGTTCTTC. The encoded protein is CATSRPGLAYNEQFF.